This T cell receptor (beta chain) derives from a study of cytomegalovirus exposure and HLA in healthy donors. This clone was seen a single time. This CDR3 has 16 amino acids. Germline V gene lookup returns CDR1 SGHNT and CDR2 YYREEE (reference sequence). The V gene lost 4 bases and the J gene lost 1 base, with 18 bases spanning the gap. The PCR employed 60 Vbeta primers together with 13 Jbeta primers. Clones were read by immunoSEQ multiplex PCR, and TCRdb kept only the in-frame ones, dropping some. Among roughly 150,000 clones listed, approximately 83% were seen once. The sequenced sample consisted of PBMCs. The receptor was isolated from a woman in her late teens or twenties in good health and CMV-seronegative. The chain recombines TRBV5-4 with TRBJ2-7; a weak D match, TRBD1 (6 bases). As DNA, the CDR3 is TGTGCCAGCAGCCCGAATCCACAGGGAAGGTCCTACGAGCAGTACTTC. Translating it yields CASSPNPQGRSYEQYF.